This is a list of T cell receptor beta chains from one sample in a study of blood T cell repertoires in COVID-19. Profiled with immunoSEQ multiplex PCR; TCRdb holds only in-frame clones, not every one. Here the sample spans about 41,000 clones, roughly four fifths being singletons. Sequenced input: peripheral blood. The receptor source for this set is a man in his forties with active or convalescent COVID-19. CDR3s leave out the opening cysteine and the closing phenylalanine or tryptophan. Each record gives: V gene, J gene, CDR3 protein.

V: TRBV9; J: TRBJ1-3; CDR3: ASSAPGQAGNTIY
V: TRBV4-1; J: TRBJ2-3; CDR3: ASSQGLLAGSTDTQY
V: TRBV5-1; J: TRBJ1-5; CDR3: ASSKGTGGQPQH
V: TRBV3-1/TRBV3-2; J: TRBJ1-2; CDR3: ASSQGALYNGYT
V: TRBV11-2; J: TRBJ1-1; CDR3: ASSFAGPNTEAF
V: TRBV2; J: TRBJ1-2; CDR3: ASKIGTTGQGGYT
V: TRBV7-9; J: TRBJ2-2; CDR3: ASSLDVPRFGELF
V: TRBV14; J: TRBJ2-1; CDR3: ASSLQGLGQF
V: TRBV28; J: TRBJ1-2; CDR3: ASINTGSYGYT
V: TRBV12-3/TRBV12-4; J: TRBJ1-1; CDR3: ASTSGAYLEAF
V: TRBV7-2; J: TRBJ1-5; CDR3: ASSLQGAGNQPQH
V: TRBV3-1/TRBV3-2; J: TRBJ2-3; CDR3: ASSPRVAGGPSTDTQY
V: TRBV4-1; J: TRBJ1-1; CDR3: ASAEQYNTEAF
V: TRBV9; J: TRBJ1-2; CDR3: ASSVEAANYGYT
V: TRBV2; J: TRBJ1-4; CDR3: ASSRDSVNEKLF
V: TRBV5-1; J: TRBJ2-2; CDR3: ASSLNADRNTGELF